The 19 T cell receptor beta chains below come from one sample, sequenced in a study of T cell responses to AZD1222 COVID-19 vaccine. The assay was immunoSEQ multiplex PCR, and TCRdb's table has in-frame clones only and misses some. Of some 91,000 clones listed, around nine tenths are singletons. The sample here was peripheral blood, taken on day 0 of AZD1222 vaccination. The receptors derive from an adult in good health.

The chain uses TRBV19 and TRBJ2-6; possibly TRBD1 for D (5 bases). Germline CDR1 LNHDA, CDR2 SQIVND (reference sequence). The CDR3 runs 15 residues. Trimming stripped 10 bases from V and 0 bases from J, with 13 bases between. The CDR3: CATQTVSSGANVLTF. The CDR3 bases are TGTGCCACGCAGACAGTTAGCTCTGGGGCCAACGTCCTGACTTTC.

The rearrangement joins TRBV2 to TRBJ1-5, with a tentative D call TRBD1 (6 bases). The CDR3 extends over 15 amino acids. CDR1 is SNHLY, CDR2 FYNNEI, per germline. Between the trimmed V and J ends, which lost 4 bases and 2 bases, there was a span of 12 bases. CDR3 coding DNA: TGTGCCAGCAGTGTCGAAGGGGGAGGCAATCAGCCCCAGCATTTT. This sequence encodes CASSVEGGGNQPQHF.

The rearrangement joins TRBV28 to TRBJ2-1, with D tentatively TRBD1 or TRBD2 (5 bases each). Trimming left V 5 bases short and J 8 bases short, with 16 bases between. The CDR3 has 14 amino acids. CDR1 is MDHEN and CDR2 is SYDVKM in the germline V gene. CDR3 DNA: TGTGCCAGCAGTGGCCCCGGGACGACGGATGAGCAGTTCTTC. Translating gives CASSGPGTTDEQFF. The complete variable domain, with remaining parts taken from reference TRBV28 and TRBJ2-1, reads DVKVTQSSRYLVKRTGEKVFLECVQDMDHENMFWYRQDPGLGLRLIYFSYDVKMKEKGDIPEGYSVSREKKERFSLILESASTNQTSMYLCASSGPGTTDEQFFGPGTRLTVL.

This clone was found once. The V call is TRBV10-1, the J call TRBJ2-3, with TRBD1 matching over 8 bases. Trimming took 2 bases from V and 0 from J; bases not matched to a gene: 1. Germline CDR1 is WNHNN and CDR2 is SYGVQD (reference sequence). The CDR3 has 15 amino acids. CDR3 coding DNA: TGCGCCAGCAGTGAGGGACAGGGAAGCACAGATACGCAGTATTTT. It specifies CASSEGQGSTDTQYF.

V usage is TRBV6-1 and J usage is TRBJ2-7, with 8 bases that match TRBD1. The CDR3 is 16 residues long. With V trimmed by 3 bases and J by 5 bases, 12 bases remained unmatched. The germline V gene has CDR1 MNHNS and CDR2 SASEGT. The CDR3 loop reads CASSDYPEDRDHEQYF. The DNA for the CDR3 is TGTGCCAGCAGTGATTATCCGGAGGACAGGGACCACGAGCAGTACTTC.

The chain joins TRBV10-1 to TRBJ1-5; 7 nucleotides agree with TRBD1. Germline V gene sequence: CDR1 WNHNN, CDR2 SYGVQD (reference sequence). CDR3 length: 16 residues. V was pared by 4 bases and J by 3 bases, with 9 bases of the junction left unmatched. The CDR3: CASSVTGAGDNQPQHF. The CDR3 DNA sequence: TGCGCCAGCAGTGTCACAGGGGCTGGAGACAATCAGCCCCAGCATTTT.

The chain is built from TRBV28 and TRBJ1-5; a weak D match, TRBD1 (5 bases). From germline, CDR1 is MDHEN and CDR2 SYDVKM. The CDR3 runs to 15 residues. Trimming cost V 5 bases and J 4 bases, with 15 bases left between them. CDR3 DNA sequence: TGTGCCAGCAGTAGGCAGGGAAAGGGTAATCAGCCCCAGCATTTT. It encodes CASSRQGKGNQPQHF.

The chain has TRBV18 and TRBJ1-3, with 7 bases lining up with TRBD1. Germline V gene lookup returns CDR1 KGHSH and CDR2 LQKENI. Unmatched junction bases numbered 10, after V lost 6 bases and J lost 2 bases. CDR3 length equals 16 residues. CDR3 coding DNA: TGTGCCAGCTCCGCGAACCCGGGACAGACTGGAAACACCATATATTTT. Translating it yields CASSANPGQTGNTIYF.

CDR3 nucleotide sequence: TGTGCCAGCAGCGTAGCCCCCCCGCCTCCAGGGGAGCTGTTTTTT. This sequence encodes CASSVAPPPPGELFF. The J gene is TRBJ2-2, the V gene TRBV9; D remains unclear. The CDR3 is 15 residues long. Trimming took 0 bases from V and 8 from J, leaving 14 bases between them. The germline gives CDR1 SGDLS, CDR2 YYNGEE. Based on the CDR3 plus reference TRBV9 and TRBJ2-2, the full variable domain is DSGVTQTPKHLITATGQRVTLRCSPRSGDLSVYWYQQSLDQGLQFLIQYYNGEERAKGNILERFSAQQFPDLHSELNLSSLELGDSALYFCASSVAPPPPGELFFGEGSRLTVL.

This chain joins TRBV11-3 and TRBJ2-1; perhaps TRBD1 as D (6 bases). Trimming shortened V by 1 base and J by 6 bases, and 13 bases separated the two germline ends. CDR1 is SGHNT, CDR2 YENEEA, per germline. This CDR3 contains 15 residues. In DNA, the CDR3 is TGTGCCAGCAGCTTAGTTGGGGGCGCTCGCAATGAGCAGTTCTTC. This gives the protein CASSLVGGARNEQFF. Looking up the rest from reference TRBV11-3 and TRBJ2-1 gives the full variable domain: EAGVVQSPRYKIIEKKQPVAFWCNPISGHNTLYWYLQNLGQGPELLIRYENEEAVDDSQLPKDRFSAERLKGVDSTLKIQPAELGDSAVYLCASSLVGGARNEQFFGPGTRLTVL.

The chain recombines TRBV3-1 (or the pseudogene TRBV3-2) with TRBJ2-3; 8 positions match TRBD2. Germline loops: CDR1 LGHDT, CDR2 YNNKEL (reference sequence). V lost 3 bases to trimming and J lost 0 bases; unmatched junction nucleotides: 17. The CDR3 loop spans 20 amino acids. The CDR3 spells CASSHLLGASGFTSTDTQYF. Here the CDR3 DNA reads TGTGCCAGCAGCCATCTCCTGGGGGCTAGCGGGTTCACTAGCACAGATACGCAGTATTTT.

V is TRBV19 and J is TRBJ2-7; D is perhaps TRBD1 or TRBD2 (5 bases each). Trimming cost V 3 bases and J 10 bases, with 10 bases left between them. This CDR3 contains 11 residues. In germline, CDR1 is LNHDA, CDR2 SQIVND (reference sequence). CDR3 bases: TGTGCCAGTAGTATCCGGGACCGTCAGTACTTC. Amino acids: CASSIRDRQYF. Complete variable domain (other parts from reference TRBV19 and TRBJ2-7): DGGITQSPKYLFRKEGQNVTLSCEQNLNHDAMYWYRQDPGQGLRLIYYSQIVNDFQKGDIAEGYSVSREKKESFPLTVTSAQKNPTAFYLCASSIRDRQYFGPGTRLTVT.

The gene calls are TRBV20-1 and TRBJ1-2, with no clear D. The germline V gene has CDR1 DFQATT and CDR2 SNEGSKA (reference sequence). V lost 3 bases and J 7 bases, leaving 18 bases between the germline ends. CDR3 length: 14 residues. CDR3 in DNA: TGCAGTGCTAGTATCCCCCACAAGGGTTCTGGCTACACCTTC. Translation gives CSASIPHKGSGYTF.

The CDR3 region is CASSFGGQVFSGYTF. The CDR3 bases are TGTGCCAGCAGCTTTGGGGGACAGGTGTTCTCTGGCTACACCTTC. The chain recombines TRBV5-6 with TRBJ1-2; 8 nucleotides agree with TRBD1. The V gene end was trimmed by 2 bases and the J gene end by 7 bases; junction bases not matched to a gene: 10. Germline V gives CDR1 SGHDT, CDR2 YYEEEE. CDR3 size: 15 residues.

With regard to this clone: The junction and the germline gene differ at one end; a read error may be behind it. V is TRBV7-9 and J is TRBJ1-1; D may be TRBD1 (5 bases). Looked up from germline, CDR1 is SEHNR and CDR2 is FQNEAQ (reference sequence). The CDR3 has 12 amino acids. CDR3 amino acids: CASSLGGSRGIF. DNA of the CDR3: TGTGCCAGCAGCTTAGGTGGCTCCCGGGGGATCTTT.

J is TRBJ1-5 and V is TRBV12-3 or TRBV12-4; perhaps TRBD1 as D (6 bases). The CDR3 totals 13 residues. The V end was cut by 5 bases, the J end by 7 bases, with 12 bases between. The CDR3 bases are TGTGCCAGCAGTCTCCAGGGGCGCCAGCCCCAGCATTTT. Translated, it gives CASSLQGRQPQHF.

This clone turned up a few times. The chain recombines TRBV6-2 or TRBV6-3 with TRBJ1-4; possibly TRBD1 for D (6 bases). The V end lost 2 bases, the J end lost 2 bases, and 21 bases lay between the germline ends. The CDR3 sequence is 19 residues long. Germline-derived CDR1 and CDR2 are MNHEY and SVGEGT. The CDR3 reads CASSYLRGRVGATNEKLFF. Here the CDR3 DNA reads TGTGCCAGCAGTTACCTGAGGGGACGCGTGGGGGCTACTAATGAAAAACTGTTTTTT.

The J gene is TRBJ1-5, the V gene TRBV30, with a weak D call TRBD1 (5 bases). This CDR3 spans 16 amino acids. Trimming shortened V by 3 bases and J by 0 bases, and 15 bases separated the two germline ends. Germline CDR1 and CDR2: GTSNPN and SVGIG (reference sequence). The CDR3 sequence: CAWSKPGLHSNQPQHF. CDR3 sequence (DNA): TGTGCCTGGAGCAAACCGGGACTCCATAGCAATCAGCCCCAGCATTTT.

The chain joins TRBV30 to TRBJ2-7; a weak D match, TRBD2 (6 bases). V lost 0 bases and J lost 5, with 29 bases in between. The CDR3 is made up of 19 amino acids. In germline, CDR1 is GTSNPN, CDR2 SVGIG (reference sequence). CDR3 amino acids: CAWSVLGGIQLWRGHEQYF. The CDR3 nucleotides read TGTGCCTGGAGTGTACTGGGGGGAATACAGTTGTGGCGCGGGCACGAGCAGTACTTC. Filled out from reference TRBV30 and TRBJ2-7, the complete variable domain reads SQTIHQWPATLVQPVGSPLSLECTVEGTSNPNLYWYRQAAGRGLQLLFYSVGIGQISSEVPQNLSASRPQDRQFILSSKKLLLSDSGFYLCAWSVLGGIQLWRGHEQYFGPGTRLTVT.